The T cell receptor (beta chain) under discussion was sequenced for a study of T cells after yellow fever vaccination. TCRdb reanalysed the 5' RACE reads using MiXCR and keeps one entry per CDR3 protein. The data hold fewer than 350,000 distinct CDR3 sequences, with more than 8.5% observed a single time. Looked up from germline, CDR1 is MGHRA and CDR2 is YSYEKL. The CDR3 spans 16 residues. V lost 0 bases and J lost 4, with 13 bases in between. The specimen was PBMCs, collected on the day of the first yellow fever vaccination. The chain couples TRBV4-1 to TRBJ1-5; tentatively, D is TRBD1 (6 bases). The TCR originated in a young man who received the YFV17D yellow fever vaccine. As DNA, the CDR3 is TGCGCCAGCAGCCAAGAGTTTGGACAGCGGAATCAGCCCCAGCATTTT. Residues: CASSQEFGQRNQPQHF.